One and the same sample provided the 17 T cell receptor beta chains below, sequenced in a study of T cell responses to AZD1222 COVID-19 vaccine. The protocol was immunoSEQ multiplex PCR, while the TCRdb copy is restricted to in-frame clones and leaves out a portion. The sample carries around 140,000 clones, over 85% recorded once. The starting material was peripheral blood, obtained on day 0 of AZD1222 vaccination. Receptors were obtained from an adult in good health.

The chain joins TRBV27 to TRBJ2-7; TRBD2 matches 9 bases. With V trimmed by 2 bases and J by 4 bases, 6 bases remained unmatched. The germline CDR1 and CDR2 sequences are MNHEY and SMNVEV (reference sequence). This CDR3 has 15 amino acids. Here the CDR3 reads CASSLRSSGTYEQYF. CDR3 in DNA: TGTGCCAGCAGTTTAAGGTCTAGCGGGACGTACGAGCAGTACTTC.

This sequence joins TRBV5-8 and TRBJ2-3; tentative D call: TRBD1 (6 bases). CDR1 SGHTS and CDR2 YDEGEE come from the germline V gene. V gave up 2 bases and J gave up 2 bases, with 9 bases separating them. The CDR3 has 14 amino acids. As DNA, the CDR3 is TGTGCCAGCAGCTTTACAGGGTCCACAGATACGCAGTATTTT. Translated: CASSFTGSTDTQYF.

The chain combines TRBV6-1 with TRBJ2-7; TRBD1 agrees at 9 bases. This CDR3 spans 16 amino acids. Per germline, CDR1 MNHNS and CDR2 SASEGT. The ends lost 3 bases at V and 1 base at J; junction bases unmatched: 7. CDR3 sequence reads: CASSELPGQGSYEQYF. The CDR3 nucleotides read TGTGCCAGCAGTGAGCTACCGGGACAGGGATCCTACGAGCAGTACTTC.

This clone was found once. The V and J genes are TRBV24-1 and TRBJ1-1, with D uncertain. Germline lookup yields CDR1 KGHDR and CDR2 SFDVKD. Trimming stripped 1 base from V and 0 bases from J, with 2 bases between. CDR3 length: 13 residues. In DNA, the CDR3 is TGTGCCACCAGTGATTTCCTGAACACTGAAGCTTTCTTT. Translation: CATSDFLNTEAFF.

The chain is built from TRBV19 and TRBJ1-6; TRBD1 matches at 7 bases. The CDR3 loop spans 14 amino acids. Losses at the gene ends were 5 bases for V and 5 bases for J; bases not matched to a gene: 3. Germline values: CDR1 LNHDA, CDR2 SQIVND (reference sequence). CDR3 amino acids: CASSGDSDNSPLHF. CDR3 in DNA: TGTGCCAGTAGTGGGGACAGCGATAATTCACCCCTCCACTTT.

The chain is built from TRBV5-5 and TRBJ2-7; 8 nucleotides agree with TRBD1. This CDR3 is built from 16 residues. Germline V gene sequence: CDR1 SGHKS, CDR2 YYEKEE (reference sequence). V lost 2 bases to trimming and J lost 4 bases; unmatched junction nucleotides: 11. The DNA for the CDR3 is TGTGCCAGCAGCTTCCGTAACAGGGGGAGTATGTACGAGCAGTACTTC. It codes for CASSFRNRGSMYEQYF.

This clone was observed a handful of times. The chain recombines TRBV4-1 with TRBJ1-2; D unresolved. The CDR3 loop spans 15 amino acids. Per the germline V gene, CDR1 is MGHRA and CDR2 is YSYEKL. Trimming pared 0 bases from V and 6 bases from J, leaving 14 bases between. The CDR3 DNA sequence: TGCGCCAGCAGCCAAGAGACACCCCTTCCCAATGGCTACACCTTC. This gives the protein CASSQETPLPNGYTF.

The gene calls are TRBV5-1 and TRBJ1-2; no clear D gene. The CDR3 is 13 residues long. Trimming stripped 0 bases from V and 7 bases from J, with 10 bases between. Germline CDR1 and CDR2: SGHRS and YFSETQ. CDR3 coding DNA: TGCGCCAGCAGCTTGGATCCTTCGGGTGGCTACACCTTC. Its translation: CASSLDPSGGYTF.

This chain joins TRBV5-1 and TRBJ1-5; 9 nucleotides match TRBD1. Germline CDR1 SGHRS, CDR2 YFSETQ. This CDR3 contains 17 residues. V was clipped by 0 bases and J by 4 bases; unmatched bases: 8. CDR3 coding DNA: TGCGCCAGCAGCTTGGGATCTTGGGACAGGGAGAATCAGCCCCAGCATTTT. This encodes CASSLGSWDRENQPQHF. Using reference TRBV5-1 and TRBJ1-5 for the parts outside the CDR3, the full variable domain is KAGVTQTPRYLIKTRGQQVTLSCSPISGHRSVSWYQQTPGQGLQFLFEYFSETQRNKGNFPGRFSGRQFSNSRSEMNVSTLELGDSALYLCASSLGSWDRENQPQHFGDGTRLSIL.

The chain links TRBV25-1 to TRBJ1-2; weak D call: TRBD1 (5 bases). Trimming took 3 bases from V and 8 from J, leaving 13 bases between them. Germline V gene data show CDR1 as MGHDK and CDR2 as SYGVNS. CDR3 size: 13 residues. The CDR3 loop is CASSDATRDGYTF. For the CDR3, the DNA is TGTGCCAGCAGTGACGCGACCAGGGACGGCTACACCTTC.

V and J are TRBV28 and TRBJ2-7, with 8 bases that match TRBD1. From germline, CDR1 is MDHEN and CDR2 SYDVKM. The junction had 7 bases not matched to a gene; V was cut back by 4 bases and J by 8 bases. This CDR3 is built from 13 residues. The CDR3 loop reads CASSWGQDDKQYF. The CDR3 DNA reads TGTGCCAGCAGTTGGGGACAGGACGACAAGCAGTACTTC.

The CDR3, as DNA: TGCAGTGCTAGTAGGGGGGAAGGCGGCTATGGCTACACCTTC. Translation: CSASRGEGGYGYTF. The rearrangement uses TRBV20-1 and TRBJ1-2; possibly TRBD1 for D (6 bases). This CDR3 is built from 14 residues. Germline lookup yields CDR1 DFQATT and CDR2 SNEGSKA (reference sequence). With 3 bases removed from V and 4 bases from J, the gap between germline ends came to 15 bases.

The rearrangement joins TRBV5-1 to TRBJ1-4; D remains ambiguous. Trimming cost V 1 base and J 6 bases, with 13 bases left between them. Looked up from germline, CDR1 is SGHRS and CDR2 is YFSETQ. This CDR3 is built from 15 residues. The CDR3 sequence: CASSLLGWGDEKLFF. The DNA of the CDR3 is TGCGCCAGCAGCTTGTTGGGTTGGGGAGATGAAAAACTGTTTTTT.

The chain combines TRBV28 with TRBJ1-2, with 10 bases identical to TRBD1. Trimming cost V 7 bases and J 8 bases; bases outside gene matches: 13. Germline V gene data show CDR1 as MDHEN and CDR2 as SYDVKM. This CDR3 spans 15 amino acids. The CDR3 here is CASTLGQGSLKGYTF. CDR3 nucleotide sequence: TGTGCCAGCACTTTGGGACAGGGGTCTCTTAAGGGCTACACCTTC.

V gene TRBV10-3 combines with J gene TRBJ2-7, with 10 bases matching TRBD2. With V trimmed by 0 bases and J by 6 bases, 8 bases remained unmatched. The CDR3 consists of 16 residues. CDR1 is ENHRY, CDR2 SYGVKD, per germline. The CDR3 sequence is CAISESPASGGFEQYF. The CDR3 DNA sequence: TGTGCCATCAGTGAGTCGCCGGCTAGCGGGGGTTTCGAGCAGTACTTC.

This clone was seen just once. The V gene is TRBV2, the J gene TRBJ2-2; D may correspond to TRBD1 or TRBD2 (5 bases each). The CDR3 has 19 residues. Between the trimmed V and J ends, which lost 6 bases and 3 bases, there was a span of 26 bases. CDR1 and CDR2 (germline): SNHLY, FYNNEI. The CDR3 DNA sequence: TGTGCCAGCAGCCATACAACGGGGCAGGGATGGCAGGACACCGGGGAGCTGTTTTTT. Translation gives CASSHTTGQGWQDTGELFF.

The chain employs TRBV9 and TRBJ2-7, with 8 positions matching TRBD2. The V and J ends lost 0 bases and 3 bases, in that order; junction bases with no gene match: 2. CDR3 length: 14 residues. CDR1 SGDLS and CDR2 YYNGEE come from the germline V gene. The CDR3 region has the DNA TGTGCCAGCAGCGTAGAGGGGACTAGCTACGAGCAGTACTTC. It is translated as CASSVEGTSYEQYF.